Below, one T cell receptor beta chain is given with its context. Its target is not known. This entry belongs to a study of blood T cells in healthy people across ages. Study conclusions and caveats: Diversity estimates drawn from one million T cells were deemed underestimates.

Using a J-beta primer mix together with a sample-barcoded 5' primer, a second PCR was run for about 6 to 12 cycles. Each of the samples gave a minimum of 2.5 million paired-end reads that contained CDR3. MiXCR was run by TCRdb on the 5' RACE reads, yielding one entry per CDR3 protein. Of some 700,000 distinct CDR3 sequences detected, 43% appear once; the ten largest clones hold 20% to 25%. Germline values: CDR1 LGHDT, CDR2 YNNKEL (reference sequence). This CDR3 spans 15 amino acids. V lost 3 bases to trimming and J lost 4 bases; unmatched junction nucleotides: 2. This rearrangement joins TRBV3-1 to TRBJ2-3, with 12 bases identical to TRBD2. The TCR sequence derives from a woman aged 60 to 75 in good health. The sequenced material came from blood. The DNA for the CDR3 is TGTGCCAGCAGCCAGGCTAGCGGGGGGGCAGATACGCAGTATTTT. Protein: CASSQASGGADTQYF.